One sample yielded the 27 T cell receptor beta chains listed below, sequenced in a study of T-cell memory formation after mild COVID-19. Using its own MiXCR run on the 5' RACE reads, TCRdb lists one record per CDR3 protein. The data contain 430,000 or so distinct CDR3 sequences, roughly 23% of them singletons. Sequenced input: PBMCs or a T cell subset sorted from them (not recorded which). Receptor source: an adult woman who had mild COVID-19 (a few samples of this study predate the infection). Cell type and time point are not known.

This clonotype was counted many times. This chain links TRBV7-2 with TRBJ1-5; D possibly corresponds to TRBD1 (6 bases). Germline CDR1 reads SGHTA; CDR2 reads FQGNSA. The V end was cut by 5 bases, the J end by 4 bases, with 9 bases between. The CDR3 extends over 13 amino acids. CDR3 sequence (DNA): TGTGCCAGCAGCGCCCAGGGGAATCAGCCCCAGCATTTT. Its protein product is CASSAQGNQPQHF.

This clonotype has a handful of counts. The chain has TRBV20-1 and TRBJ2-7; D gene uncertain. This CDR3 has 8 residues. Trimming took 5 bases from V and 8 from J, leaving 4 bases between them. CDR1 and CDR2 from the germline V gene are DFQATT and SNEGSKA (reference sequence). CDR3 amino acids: CSAGQQYF. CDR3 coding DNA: TGCAGTGCTGGGCAGCAGTACTTC.

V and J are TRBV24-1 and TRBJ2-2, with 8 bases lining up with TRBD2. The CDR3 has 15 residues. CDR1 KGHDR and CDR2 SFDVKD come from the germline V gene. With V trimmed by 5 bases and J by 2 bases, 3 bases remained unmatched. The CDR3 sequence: CATSGLAHNTGELFF. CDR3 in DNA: TGTGCCACCAGTGGACTAGCGCATAACACCGGGGAGCTGTTTTTT.

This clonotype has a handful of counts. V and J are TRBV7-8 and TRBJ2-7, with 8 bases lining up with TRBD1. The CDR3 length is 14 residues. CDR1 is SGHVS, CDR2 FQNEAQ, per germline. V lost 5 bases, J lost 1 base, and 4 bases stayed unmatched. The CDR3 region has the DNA TGTGCCAGCAGCCAAAGGACAGGGTCCTACGAGCAGTACTTC. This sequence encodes CASSQRTGSYEQYF.

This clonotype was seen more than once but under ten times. The CDR3 region is CASSQESGGNYEQYF. CDR3 in DNA: TGCGCCAGCAGCCAAGAATCAGGGGGAAACTACGAGCAGTACTTC. The chain carries TRBV4-3 and TRBJ2-7; 7 bases are shared with TRBD1. The junction had 5 bases not matched to a gene; V was cut back by 0 bases and J by 3 bases. Germline-derived CDR1 and CDR2 are LGHNA and YSLEER. The length of the CDR3 is 15 residues.

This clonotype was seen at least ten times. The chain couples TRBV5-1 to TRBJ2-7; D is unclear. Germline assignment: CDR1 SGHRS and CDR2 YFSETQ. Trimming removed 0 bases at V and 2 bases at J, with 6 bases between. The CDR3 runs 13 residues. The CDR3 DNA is TGCGCCAGCAGCTTGGGCTACCCCTACGAGCAGTACTTC. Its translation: CASSLGYPYEQYF.

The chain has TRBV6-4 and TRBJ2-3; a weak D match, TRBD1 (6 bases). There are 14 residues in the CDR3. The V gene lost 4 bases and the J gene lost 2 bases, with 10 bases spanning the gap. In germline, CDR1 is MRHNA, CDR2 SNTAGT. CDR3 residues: CASSGQGLTDTQYF. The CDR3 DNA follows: TGTGCCAGCAGTGGTCAGGGGCTCACAGATACGCAGTATTTT.

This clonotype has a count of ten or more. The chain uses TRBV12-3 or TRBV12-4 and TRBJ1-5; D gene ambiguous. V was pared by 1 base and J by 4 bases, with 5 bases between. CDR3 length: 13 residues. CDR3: CASSLGANQPQHF. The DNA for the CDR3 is TGTGCCAGCAGTTTAGGGGCTAATCAGCCCCAGCATTTT.

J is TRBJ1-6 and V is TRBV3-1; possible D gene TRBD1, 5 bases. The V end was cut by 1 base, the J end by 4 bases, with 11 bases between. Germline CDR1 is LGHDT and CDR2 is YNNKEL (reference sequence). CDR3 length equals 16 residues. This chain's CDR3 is CASSQGRGVYNSPLHF. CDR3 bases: TGTGCCAGCAGCCAAGGAAGGGGCGTTTATAATTCACCCCTCCACTTT. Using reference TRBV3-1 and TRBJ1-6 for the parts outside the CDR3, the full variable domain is DTAVSQTPKYLVTQMGNDKSIKCEQNLGHDTMYWYKQDSKKFLKIMFSYNNKELIINETVPNRFSPKSPDKAHLNLHINSLELGDSAVYFCASSQGRGVYNSPLHFGNGTRLTVT.

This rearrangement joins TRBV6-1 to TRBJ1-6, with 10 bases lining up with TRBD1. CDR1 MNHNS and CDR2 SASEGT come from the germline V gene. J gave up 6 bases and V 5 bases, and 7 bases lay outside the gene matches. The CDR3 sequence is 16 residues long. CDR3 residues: CASSLPGQGTNSPLHF. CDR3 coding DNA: TGTGCCAGCAGTTTGCCGGGACAGGGGACTAATTCACCCCTCCACTTT.

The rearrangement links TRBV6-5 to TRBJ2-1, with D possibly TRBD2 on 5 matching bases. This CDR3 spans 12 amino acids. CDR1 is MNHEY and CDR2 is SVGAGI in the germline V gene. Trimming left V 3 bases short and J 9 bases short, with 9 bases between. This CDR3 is CASSYLGGEQFF. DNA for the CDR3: TGTGCCAGCAGTTATCTCGGAGGTGAGCAGTTCTTC.

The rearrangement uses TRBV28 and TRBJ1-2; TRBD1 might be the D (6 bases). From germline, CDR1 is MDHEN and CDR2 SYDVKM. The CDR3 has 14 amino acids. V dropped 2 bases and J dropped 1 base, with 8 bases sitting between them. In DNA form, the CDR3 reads TGTGCCAGCAGTTTACTACAGGGTAACTATGGCTACACCTTC. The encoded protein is CASSLLQGNYGYTF.

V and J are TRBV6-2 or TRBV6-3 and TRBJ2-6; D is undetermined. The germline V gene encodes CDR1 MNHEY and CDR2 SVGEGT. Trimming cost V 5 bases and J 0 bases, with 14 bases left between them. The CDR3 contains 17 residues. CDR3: CASSQPGSPSGANVLTF. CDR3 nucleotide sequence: TGTGCCAGCAGTCAGCCCGGGTCCCCCTCTGGGGCCAACGTCCTGACTTTC.

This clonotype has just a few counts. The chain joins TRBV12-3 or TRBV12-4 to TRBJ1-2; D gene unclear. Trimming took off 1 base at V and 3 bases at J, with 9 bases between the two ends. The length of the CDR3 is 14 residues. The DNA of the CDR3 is TGTGCCAGCAGTTTAGAGGTTTCGGACTATGGCTACACCTTC. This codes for CASSLEVSDYGYTF.

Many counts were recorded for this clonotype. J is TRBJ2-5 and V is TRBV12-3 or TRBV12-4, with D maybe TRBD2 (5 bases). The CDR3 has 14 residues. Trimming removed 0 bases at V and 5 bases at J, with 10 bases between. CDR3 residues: CASSLAGAVETQYF. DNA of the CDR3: TGTGCCAGCAGTTTAGCGGGAGCAGTGGAGACCCAGTACTTC.

CDR3 in DNA: TGTGCCAGCAGTTACTTCCGGGTTTCGGGCTACGAGCAGTACTTC. Residues: CASSYFRVSGYEQYF. The chain carries TRBV6-6 and TRBJ2-7; D call uncertain. Trimming cost V 1 base and J 3 bases, with 13 bases left between them. The CDR3 covers 15 residues. Germline loops: CDR1 MNHNY, CDR2 SVGAGI (reference sequence).

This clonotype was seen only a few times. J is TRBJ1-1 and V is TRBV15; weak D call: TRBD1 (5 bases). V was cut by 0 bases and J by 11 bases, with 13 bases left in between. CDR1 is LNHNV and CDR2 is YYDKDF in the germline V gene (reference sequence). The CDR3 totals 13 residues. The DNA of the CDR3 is TGTGCCACCAGCAGAGATATTAGCAGGGATGCTTTCTTT. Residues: CATSRDISRDAFF.

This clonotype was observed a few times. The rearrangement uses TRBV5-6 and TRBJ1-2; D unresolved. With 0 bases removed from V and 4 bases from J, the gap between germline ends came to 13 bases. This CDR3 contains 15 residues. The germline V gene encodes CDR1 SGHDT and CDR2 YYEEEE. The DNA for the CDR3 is TGTGCCAGCAGCTTGGCAGTCTCACTGACCTATGGCTACACCTTC. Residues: CASSLAVSLTYGYTF. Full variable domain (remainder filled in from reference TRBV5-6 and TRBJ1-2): DAGVTQSPTHLIKTRGQQVTLRCSPKSGHDTVSWYQQALGQGPQFIFQYYEEEERQRGNFPDRFSGHQFPNYSSELNVNALLLGDSALYLCASSLAVSLTYGYTFGSGTRLTVV.

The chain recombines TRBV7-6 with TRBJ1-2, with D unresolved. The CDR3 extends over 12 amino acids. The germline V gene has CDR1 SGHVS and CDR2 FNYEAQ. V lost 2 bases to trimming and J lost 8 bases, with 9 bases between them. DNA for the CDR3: TGTGCCAGCAGCTTAATGGGGAGCGGCTACACCTTC. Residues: CASSLMGSGYTF.

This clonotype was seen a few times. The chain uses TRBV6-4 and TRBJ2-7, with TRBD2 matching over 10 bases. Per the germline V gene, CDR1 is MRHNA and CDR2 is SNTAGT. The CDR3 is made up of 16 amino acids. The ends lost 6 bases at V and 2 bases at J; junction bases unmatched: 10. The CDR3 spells CASRPDSGRPTYEQYF. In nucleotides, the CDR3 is TGTGCCAGCAGACCCGATAGCGGGAGGCCAACCTACGAGCAGTACTTC.

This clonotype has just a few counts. CDR3 region: CATSDKRGLLSSYNEQFF. The CDR3 bases are TGTGCCACCAGTGACAAAAGAGGGCTACTTAGCTCCTACAATGAGCAGTTCTTC. The chain joins TRBV24-1 to TRBJ2-1, with D maybe TRBD2 (5 bases). Between the trimmed V and J ends, which lost 4 bases and 0 bases, there was a span of 18 bases. The CDR3 extends over 18 amino acids. Germline values: CDR1 KGHDR, CDR2 SFDVKD.

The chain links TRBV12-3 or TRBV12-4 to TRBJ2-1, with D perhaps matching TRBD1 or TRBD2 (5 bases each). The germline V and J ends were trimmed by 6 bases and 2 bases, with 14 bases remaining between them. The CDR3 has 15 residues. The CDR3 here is CASRDNRGPYNEQFF. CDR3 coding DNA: TGTGCCAGCAGGGATAATCGGGGACCCTACAATGAGCAGTTCTTC.

The CDR3 spells CASSPLTAGDGYEQYF. The CDR3 nucleotides are TGTGCCAGCAGCCCCCTTACGGCGGGAGACGGGTACGAGCAGTACTTC. The V and J genes are TRBV3-1 and TRBJ2-7; 7 nucleotides match TRBD2. The CDR3 is made up of 16 amino acids. V lost 4 bases to trimming and J lost 4 bases; unmatched junction nucleotides: 13. Germline V lookup: CDR1 LGHDT, CDR2 YNNKEL (reference sequence).

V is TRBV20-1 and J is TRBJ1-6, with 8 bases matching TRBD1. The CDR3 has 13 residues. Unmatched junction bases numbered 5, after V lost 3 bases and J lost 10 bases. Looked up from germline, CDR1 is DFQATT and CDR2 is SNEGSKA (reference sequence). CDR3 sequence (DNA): TGCAGTGCTAGTGCGACAGGGGTCTCACCCCTCCACTTT. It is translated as CSASATGVSPLHF.

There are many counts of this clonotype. The CDR3 protein is CASSPRRGLVETQYF. As DNA, the CDR3 is TGTGCCAGCAGCCCACGCAGGGGTTTGGTAGAGACCCAGTACTTC. The V gene is TRBV7-2, the J gene TRBJ2-5; D is possibly TRBD1 (6 bases). Per germline, CDR1 SGHTA and CDR2 FQGNSA. With 5 bases removed from V and 4 bases from J, the gap between germline ends came to 17 bases. This CDR3 has 15 residues.

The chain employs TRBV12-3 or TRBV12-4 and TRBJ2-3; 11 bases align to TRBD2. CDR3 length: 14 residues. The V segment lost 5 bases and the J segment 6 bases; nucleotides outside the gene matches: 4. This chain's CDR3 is CASSPSGGIDTQYF. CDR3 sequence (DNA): TGTGCCAGCAGTCCTAGCGGGGGGATCGATACGCAGTATTTT.

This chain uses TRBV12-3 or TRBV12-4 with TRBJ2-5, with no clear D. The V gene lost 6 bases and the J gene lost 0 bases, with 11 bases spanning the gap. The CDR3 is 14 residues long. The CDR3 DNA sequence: TGTGCCAGCAGAGCCACACTGTACCAAGAGACCCAGTACTTC. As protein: CASRATLYQETQYF.